This TCR beta chain was recovered during a study of Graves' ophthalmopathy and Graves' hyperthyroidism. Study findings and constraints: Among thyroid clonotypes expanded above 0.001 frequency, most also appeared in blood. Both an approximately 69% sensitivity and an approximately 72% specificity characterized the model's predictions of ophthalmopathy progression.

Turning to this clonotype: The antigen is undetermined.

The diagnosis was founded upon clinical symptoms, serum thyroxine, TRAb, thyroid ultrasound and orbital computed tomography. The CDR3 has 12 residues. Germline loops: CDR1 MNHEY, CDR2 SVGAGI. V was clipped by 5 bases and J by 7 bases, with 9 bases between them. RNA transcripts provided the template for amplifying TCR beta CDR3 regions. First-round RT-PCR relied on HTBI primers, and a second-round multiplex PCR came next. Each CDR3 protein is one row after TCRdb ran MiXCR on the multiplex PCR reads. The sample contains roughly 230,000 distinct CDR3 sequences, 20% to 25% of which appear only once. J is TRBJ1-5 and V is TRBV6-5; D call uncertain. The receptor was isolated from a woman aged 45-65 years with Graves' ophthalmopathy. The source material was peripheral blood. The CDR3 nucleotides are TGTGCCAGCAGTACTCTGGTACAGCCCCAGCATTTT. Translating it yields CASSTLVQPQHF.